This is a list of T cell receptor beta chains from one sample in a study of identifying expanded T cells in peripheral blood. Using immunoSEQ multiplex PCR, the repertoire was profiled, and TCRdb retains in-frame clones only, with some absent. Of about 52,000 clones in the sample, roughly 82% were seen once. The sequencing input was blood. Receptor source: a person aged 18 to 75 in good health. Each CDR3 is given with its conserved first and last residue. Each record gives: D gene, V gene, J gene, clone size, CDR3 protein, CDR3 DNA. The D gene is left open where the match is weak. Size is stated for part of the rows, as once, few or many counts, or as a class when the clone is expanded.

>NA|TRBV14|TRBJ1-4|NA
CASSQERGVDEKLFF
TGTGCCAGCAGCCAAGAGAGAGGGGTAGATGAAAAACTGTTTTTT
>TRBD1|TRBV15|TRBJ2-5|NA
CATSRVGQGVVSETQYF
TGTGCCACCAGCCGAGTCGGACAGGGGGTAGTATCAGAGACCCAGTACTTC
>NA|TRBV7-2|TRBJ2-5|NA
CASSRRKETQYF
TGTGCCAGCAGCCGCCGGAAAGAGACCCAGTACTTC
>NA|TRBV6-1|TRBJ2-3|once
CASSASGARQYF
TGTGCCAGCAGCGCCTCAGGGGCTAGGCAGTATTTT
>NA|TRBV9|TRBJ2-7|once
CASSPRDTYEQYF
TGTGCCAGCAGCCCCCGGGACACCTACGAGCAGTACTTC
>NA|TRBV9|TRBJ1-5|NA
CASSVGGSNQPQHF
TGTGCCAGCAGCGTCGGCGGGAGCAATCAGCCCCAGCATTTT
>TRBD1|TRBV18|TRBJ2-7|NA
CASSPQKAGGSGYEQYF
TGTGCCAGCTCACCACAAAAGGCAGGGGGTTCCGGCTACGAGCAGTACTTC
>NA|TRBV27|TRBJ2-7|NA
CASSLFRGAYEQYF
TGTGCCAGCAGTTTATTTAGGGGGGCCTACGAGCAGTACTTC
>TRBD2|TRBV6-4|TRBJ2-1|few
CASSDSSGTPSNEQFF
TGTGCCAGCAGTGACTCAAGCGGGACCCCCTCCAATGAGCAGTTCTTC
>TRBD1|TRBV5-1|TRBJ1-2|NA
CASSFKDRFYGYTF
TGCGCCAGCAGCTTCAAGGACAGGTTCTATGGCTACACCTTC
>NA|TRBV30|TRBJ1-1|NA
CAWNQGMNTEAFF
TGTGCCTGGAATCAGGGAATGAACACTGAAGCTTTCTTT
>NA|TRBV9|TRBJ2-3|NA
CASSPVGRSIDTQYF
TGTGCCAGCAGCCCGGTTGGGCGGTCGATAGATACGCAGTATTTT
>NA|TRBV5-4|TRBJ2-3|NA
CASSFIPISTDTQYF
TGTGCCAGCAGCTTCATCCCTATTAGCACAGATACGCAGTATTTT
>NA|TRBV6-1|TRBJ1-2|NA
CASSGSPSYGYTF
TGTGCCAGCAGTGGCTCTCCCTCCTATGGCTACACCTTC
>TRBD2|TRBV2|TRBJ2-1|NA
CARGSSGGLAYNEQFF
TGTGCCAGAGGGAGTAGCGGGGGGCTAGCCTACAATGAGCAGTTCTTC
>NA|TRBV19|TRBJ2-2|NA
CASSIGPIGRAGELFF
TGTGCCAGTAGTATCGGACCGATAGGAAGGGCCGGGGAGCTGTTTTTT
>TRBD2|TRBV9|TRBJ2-3|medium-sized
CASSPSPQLAGTDTQYF
TGTGCCAGCAGCCCCTCCCCTCAACTAGCGGGAACAGATACGCAGTATTTT
>NA|TRBV7-9|TRBJ2-2|NA
CASSLEGYTGELFF
TGTGCCAGCAGCTTAGAGGGGTACACCGGGGAGCTGTTTTTT
>NA|TRBV10-3|TRBJ2-7|NA
CAISETDYEQYF
TGTGCCATCAGTGAGACGGACTACGAGCAGTACTTC
>NA|TRBV5-1|TRBJ1-1|NA
CASSLEPTGLMNTEAFF
TGCGCCAGCAGCTTGGAACCTACAGGGCTAATGAACACTGAAGCTTTCTTT
>NA|TRBV14|TRBJ1-1|NA
CASSQGANTEAFF
TGTGCCAGCAGCCAAGGGGCGAACACTGAAGCTTTCTTT
>NA|TRBV4-1|TRBJ1-2|NA
CASSQPDALSPRTF
TGCGCCAGCAGCCAACCCGACGCACTATCTCCCCGCACCTTC